The rows below give T cell receptor beta chains drawn from one sample of a study of cytomegalovirus exposure and HLA in healthy donors. The repertoire was sequenced with immunoSEQ multiplex PCR; TCRdb's copy has only in-frame clones and lacks some. This table has some 130,000 clones, roughly 85% appearing once. The sample comprised PBMCs. All receptors come from a man aged 40-49 years in good health and CMV-seropositive. Each CDR3 is given with its conserved first and last residue. Each record gives: J gene, clone size, V gene, D gene, CDR3 DNA, CDR3 protein. A D gene is named only where the DNA matches it firmly. A clone size is listed for some rows: how often the clone was seen (once, few, many), or a class if it is expanded.

j_gene: TRBJ2-6; abundance: .; v_gene: TRBV7-7; d_gene: .; CDR3nt: TGTGCTAGCAGCTTAAGCATTACTGGGGCCAACGTCCTGACTTTC; CDR3aa: CASSLSITGANVLTF
j_gene: TRBJ2-7; abundance: .; v_gene: TRBV27; d_gene: TRBD2; CDR3nt: TGTGCCAGCAGTAGTTCGGGGTCGCGGGAGCTGTCCTACGAGCAGTACTTC; CDR3aa: CASSSSGSRELSYEQYF
j_gene: TRBJ2-3; abundance: .; v_gene: TRBV13; d_gene: .; CDR3nt: TGTGCCAGCAGCTTAGGAGAGGTCGCAGATACGCAGTATTTT; CDR3aa: CASSLGEVADTQYF
j_gene: TRBJ1-5; abundance: .; v_gene: TRBV19; d_gene: .; CDR3nt: TGTGCCAGTAGTTTGGACTTTAATCAGCCCCAGCATTTT; CDR3aa: CASSLDFNQPQHF
j_gene: TRBJ1-3; abundance: once; v_gene: TRBV6-6; d_gene: .; CDR3nt: TGTGCCAGCTCCCCAGTGGGCGGAAACACCATATATTTT; CDR3aa: CASSPVGGNTIYF
j_gene: TRBJ1-5; abundance: .; v_gene: TRBV6-1; d_gene: .; CDR3nt: TGTGCCAGCAGTGAAGGAGGCCCACCCAGGCATTTT; CDR3aa: CASSEGGPPRHF
j_gene: TRBJ2-7; abundance: .; v_gene: TRBV9; d_gene: .; CDR3nt: TGTGCCAGCAGCGTAGCTAGCGTGGGCGAGCAGTACTTC; CDR3aa: CASSVASVGEQYF
j_gene: TRBJ1-2; abundance: few; v_gene: TRBV4-1; d_gene: TRBD1; CDR3nt: TGCGCCAGCAGCCAAGCCCCCGGGACAGGGGCTAACTATGGCTACACCTTC; CDR3aa: CASSQAPGTGANYGYTF
j_gene: TRBJ2-7; abundance: once; v_gene: TRBV7-8; d_gene: TRBD1; CDR3nt: TGTGCCAGCTTAGGGACAGGTTCCTACGAGCAGTACTTC; CDR3aa: CASLGTGSYEQYF
j_gene: TRBJ2-1; abundance: .; v_gene: TRBV4-2; d_gene: TRBD2; CDR3nt: TGTGCCAGCAGCCAAGTTGGAATAGCGGGAGGCCTTAGACCCAATGAGCAGTTCTTC; CDR3aa: CASSQVGIAGGLRPNEQFF
j_gene: TRBJ2-7; abundance: once; v_gene: TRBV6-1; d_gene: .; CDR3nt: TGTGCCAGCACCGACAATCTGGCGGGACTCCCCGAGCAGTACTTC; CDR3aa: CASTDNLAGLPEQYF
j_gene: TRBJ1-1; abundance: .; v_gene: TRBV7-9; d_gene: .; CDR3nt: TGTGCCAGCAGCTTAGAACAGGGATTTGGCACTGAAGCTTTCTTT; CDR3aa: CASSLEQGFGTEAFF
j_gene: TRBJ2-3; abundance: .; v_gene: TRBV5-4; d_gene: TRBD2; CDR3nt: TGTGCCAGCAGCTTTGGGACTAGCGGGAGATTGGATACGCAGTATTTT; CDR3aa: CASSFGTSGRLDTQYF
j_gene: TRBJ2-7; abundance: .; v_gene: TRBV7-2; d_gene: TRBD1; CDR3nt: TGTGCCAGCAGCCCCGACAGGGATCGGTCCTACGAGCAGTACTTC; CDR3aa: CASSPDRDRSYEQYF
j_gene: TRBJ2-5; abundance: .; v_gene: TRBV21-1; d_gene: .; CDR3nt: TGTGCCAGCAGCAAAGAAGCCCGTGGGACCCAGTACTTC; CDR3aa: CASSKEARGTQYF
j_gene: TRBJ2-7; abundance: .; v_gene: TRBV18; d_gene: .; CDR3nt: TGTGCCAGCTCACCGGACAACTCCTACGAGCAGTACTTC; CDR3aa: CASSPDNSYEQYF
j_gene: TRBJ2-7; abundance: .; v_gene: TRBV12-5; d_gene: .; CDR3nt: TGTGCTAGTGGTTTGCGTCCCCCGGGCACTAGGAGCTCCTACGAGCAGTACTTC; CDR3aa: CASGLRPPGTRSSYEQYF
j_gene: TRBJ1-5; abundance: .; v_gene: TRBV7-6; d_gene: .; CDR3nt: TGTGCCAGCAGCTTAGTTAGGGCGGGGGGCCCCCAGCATTTT; CDR3aa: CASSLVRAGGPQHF
j_gene: TRBJ1-5; abundance: .; v_gene: TRBV19; d_gene: .; CDR3nt: TGTGCCAGTAGCCCCTCGACAGCTTATAGCAATCAGCCCCAGCATTTT; CDR3aa: CASSPSTAYSNQPQHF
j_gene: TRBJ1-1; abundance: .; v_gene: TRBV7-9; d_gene: .; CDR3nt: TGTGCCAGCAATGATTGGGGGGAGGCTGAAGCTTTCTTT; CDR3aa: CASNDWGEAEAFF
j_gene: TRBJ1-2; abundance: .; v_gene: TRBV6-5; d_gene: .; CDR3nt: TGTGCCAGCAGTTACTCTCGCCAGCCGGGTGGCTACACCTTC; CDR3aa: CASSYSRQPGGYTF
j_gene: TRBJ1-1; abundance: .; v_gene: TRBV2; d_gene: .; CDR3nt: TGTGCCAGTACAACACAGAACACTGAAGCTTTCTTT; CDR3aa: CASTTQNTEAFF
j_gene: TRBJ1-6; abundance: .; v_gene: TRBV7-9; d_gene: .; CDR3nt: TGTTCCTGCCCTGGCTTGCTCAATTCACCCCTCCACTTT; CDR3aa: CSCPGLLNSPLHF
j_gene: TRBJ2-7; abundance: .; v_gene: TRBV20-1; d_gene: .; CDR3nt: TGCAGTGCTAGAGATTCGGCTACGGGTGACTTC; CDR3aa: CSARDSATGDF
j_gene: TRBJ2-3; abundance: .; v_gene: TRBV19; d_gene: .; CDR3nt: TGTGCCAGTCAGAGGGTTGAGGGGGGGGGCCCAGATACGCAGTATTTT; CDR3aa: CASQRVEGGGPDTQYF
j_gene: TRBJ2-7; abundance: .; v_gene: TRBV28; d_gene: TRBD2; CDR3nt: TGTGCCAGCAGTTTAGGCCGGGGGGGGGCCTACGAGCAGTACTTC; CDR3aa: CASSLGRGGAYEQYF
j_gene: TRBJ1-2; abundance: .; v_gene: TRBV10-1; d_gene: .; CDR3nt: TGCGCCAGCAGTGAGTCGAGAGTCCGCGGCTACACCTTC; CDR3aa: CASSESRVRGYTF
j_gene: TRBJ1-5; abundance: .; v_gene: TRBV7-9; d_gene: .; CDR3nt: TGTGCCAGCAGCCCTACGGGATTGGGAAGCAATCAGCCCCAGCATTTT; CDR3aa: CASSPTGLGSNQPQHF
j_gene: TRBJ1-2; abundance: .; v_gene: TRBV19; d_gene: .; CDR3nt: TGTGCCAGTAGGCCGGGACACGGGGAAGGCTATGGCTACACCTTC; CDR3aa: CASRPGHGEGYGYTF
j_gene: TRBJ2-7; abundance: .; v_gene: TRBV9; d_gene: TRBD2; CDR3nt: TGTGCCAGCAGCCCTGGACTAGCGGGAGACGAGCAGTACTTC; CDR3aa: CASSPGLAGDEQYF
j_gene: TRBJ1-5; abundance: .; v_gene: TRBV18; d_gene: .; CDR3nt: TGTGCCAGCTCACCTGGACAGAGTAATCAGCCCCAGCATTTT; CDR3aa: CASSPGQSNQPQHF
j_gene: TRBJ2-1; abundance: .; v_gene: TRBV11-2; d_gene: TRBD2; CDR3nt: TGTGCCAGCAGCTCCCCAATGAGCGGGGGGTCCTACAATGAGCAGTTCTTC; CDR3aa: CASSSPMSGGSYNEQFF
j_gene: TRBJ2-7; abundance: .; v_gene: TRBV6-5; d_gene: TRBD1; CDR3nt: TGTGCCAGCAGTTACTCACCACAGGGGGGCTACGAGCAGTACTTC; CDR3aa: CASSYSPQGGYEQYF
j_gene: TRBJ2-3; abundance: .; v_gene: TRBV5-4; d_gene: .; CDR3nt: TGTGCCAGCAGCCCGGGGGGCGCCACAGATACGCAGTATTTT; CDR3aa: CASSPGGATDTQYF
j_gene: TRBJ2-1; abundance: .; v_gene: TRBV5-1; d_gene: .; CDR3nt: TGCGCCAGCAGCTTGGCGGACTTCTACTACAATGAGCAGTTCTTC; CDR3aa: CASSLADFYYNEQFF
j_gene: TRBJ1-1; abundance: once; v_gene: TRBV27; d_gene: .; CDR3nt: TGTGCCAGCAGTTTTTGGGGCAGGAACACTGAAGCTTTCTTT; CDR3aa: CASSFWGRNTEAFF
j_gene: TRBJ1-5; abundance: .; v_gene: TRBV30; d_gene: .; CDR3nt: TGTGCCTGGAGTGTTGCGGAGAATCAGCCCCAGCATTTT; CDR3aa: CAWSVAENQPQHF
j_gene: TRBJ1-5; abundance: .; v_gene: TRBV2; d_gene: .; CDR3nt: TGTGCCAGCAGTGAAGCGAGGTCTTCACGGAATCAGCCCCAGCATTTT; CDR3aa: CASSEARSSRNQPQHF
j_gene: TRBJ2-7; abundance: .; v_gene: TRBV6-5; d_gene: TRBD2; CDR3nt: TGTGCCAGCAGTTACTCGAGCGGGACGTCCTACGAGCAGTACTTC; CDR3aa: CASSYSSGTSYEQYF
j_gene: TRBJ2-7; abundance: once; v_gene: TRBV7-8; d_gene: TRBD2; CDR3nt: TGTGCCAGCAGCCAAGGACTAGCGGGGGCCTACGAGCAGTACTTC; CDR3aa: CASSQGLAGAYEQYF
j_gene: TRBJ2-5; abundance: few; v_gene: TRBV7-3; d_gene: TRBD2; CDR3nt: TGTGCCAGCAGCCGGGGACTAGCGGGGGGCAGGGAGACCCAGTACTTC; CDR3aa: CASSRGLAGGRETQYF
j_gene: TRBJ2-7; abundance: .; v_gene: TRBV10-2; d_gene: TRBD2; CDR3nt: TGCGCCAGCAGTGAGTTAAGACTAGCGGCTCACTACGAGCAGTACTTC; CDR3aa: CASSELRLAAHYEQYF
j_gene: TRBJ1-1; abundance: once; v_gene: TRBV5-3; d_gene: TRBD1; CDR3nt: TGTGCCAGAAGCCACAGGGGGGGCACTGAAGCTTTCTTT; CDR3aa: CARSHRGGTEAFF
j_gene: TRBJ2-7; abundance: .; v_gene: TRBV5-1; d_gene: .; CDR3nt: TGCGCCAGCAGCTTGGCCGCCGACACTGGCTCCTACGAGCAGTACTTC; CDR3aa: CASSLAADTGSYEQYF
j_gene: TRBJ2-3; abundance: .; v_gene: TRBV7-3; d_gene: .; CDR3nt: TGTGCCAGCAGCTACACATTCACAGATACGCAGTATTTT; CDR3aa: CASSYTFTDTQYF
j_gene: TRBJ1-4; abundance: .; v_gene: TRBV7-9; d_gene: TRBD1; CDR3nt: TGTGCCAGCAGCTCCCCCTCCGGGACAGGGCACGTAGAACTGTTTTTT; CDR3aa: CASSSPSGTGHVELFF
j_gene: TRBJ2-6; abundance: .; v_gene: TRBV5-1; d_gene: .; CDR3nt: TGCGCCAGCAGCCTACCCGGAGTGTCTGGGGCCAACGTCCTGACTTTC; CDR3aa: CASSLPGVSGANVLTF
j_gene: TRBJ2-3; abundance: .; v_gene: TRBV7-9; d_gene: .; CDR3nt: TGTGCCAGCAGCCCTATTCAGGGTACAGATACGCAGTATTTT; CDR3aa: CASSPIQGTDTQYF
j_gene: TRBJ1-1; abundance: .; v_gene: TRBV25-1; d_gene: .; CDR3nt: TGTGCCAGCAGTGGACAGTTCGAGTACACTGAAGCTTTCTTT; CDR3aa: CASSGQFEYTEAFF